Shown below are 18 T cell receptor beta chains from a single sample sequenced in a study of T-cell reconstitution after alpha-beta-depleted transplantation in children. Unique molecular identifiers featured in how the TCRbeta library was prepared. One entry per CDR3 protein, called by TCRdb with MiXCR from the PCR reads. The table lists 450,000 to 550,000 distinct CDR3 sequences, about an eighth of them singletons. Here the sequenced sample was PBMCs, mostly from graft donor cells, taken 180 days after TCRalphabeta/CD19-depleted stem cell transplant. These receptors originate from a female patient between 2 and 15 years old who had a stem cell transplant for aplastic anemia, so the T cells may come from the graft donor.

This clonotype was recorded at least ten times. The chain joins TRBV15 to TRBJ1-4; TRBD1 matches 9 bases. The CDR3 runs to 16 residues. Germline CDR1 is LNHNV and CDR2 is YYDKDF (reference sequence). J was trimmed by 2 bases and V by 3 bases; bases with no gene match: 4. CDR3 sequence reads: CATSRGQGTTNEKLFF. CDR3 nucleotide sequence: TGTGCCACCAGCAGGGGACAGGGAACGACTAATGAAAAACTGTTTTTT. Full variable domain (remainder filled in from reference TRBV15 and TRBJ1-4): DAMVIQNPRYQVTQFGKPVTLSCSQTLNHNVMYWYQQKSSQAPKLLFHYYDKDFNNEADTPDNFQSRRPNTSFCFLDIRSPGLGDTAMYLCATSRGQGTTNEKLFFGSGTQLSVL.

CDR3 sequence reads: CAWSVQAENIQYF. In DNA, the CDR3 is TGTGCCTGGAGTGTACAGGCTGAAAACATTCAGTACTTC. The rearrangement uses TRBV30 and TRBJ2-4; D perhaps matches TRBD1 (5 bases). The CDR3 spans 13 residues. The V and J ends lost 0 bases and 5 bases respectively, with 8 bases between them. CDR1 is GTSNPN, CDR2 SVGIG, per germline (reference sequence). Drawing the rest from reference TRBV30 and TRBJ2-4, the complete variable domain is SQTIHQWPATLVQPVGSPLSLECTVEGTSNPNLYWYRQAAGRGLQLLFYSVGIGQISSEVPQNLSASRPQDRQFILSSKKLLLSDSGFYLCAWSVQAENIQYFGAGTRLSVL.

The CDR3 protein is CASSPDMMAHNEQFF. The CDR3, as DNA: TGTGCCAGCAGCCCTGACATGATGGCGCACAATGAGCAGTTCTTC. This chain uses TRBV7-3 with TRBJ2-1, with D hard to call. The germline V gene has CDR1 SGHTA and CDR2 FQGTGA. Trimming shortened V by 5 bases and J by 5 bases, and 16 bases separated the two germline ends. The CDR3 runs to 15 residues.

This sequence joins TRBV7-8 and TRBJ2-5, with D unclear. CDR3 length: 13 residues. Trimming shortened V by 4 bases and J by 0 bases, and 6 bases separated the two germline ends. The germline CDR1 and CDR2 sequences are SGHVS and FQNEAQ. Written as DNA, the CDR3 is TGTGCCAGCAGCTCGATGTACCAAGAGACCCAGTACTTC. Protein: CASSSMYQETQYF. The full variable domain, rest sourced from reference TRBV7-8 and TRBJ2-5, is GAGVSQSPRYKVAKRGQDVALRCDPISGHVSLFWYQQALGQGPEFLTYFQNEAQLDKSGLPSDRFFAERPEGSVSTLKIQRTQQEDSAVYLCASSSMYQETQYFGPGTRLLVL.

This clonotype has only a few counts. The chain uses TRBV5-1 and TRBJ2-7, with no clear D. Trimming left V 0 bases short and J 3 bases short, with 13 bases between. This CDR3 comprises 15 residues. Germline CDR1 reads SGHRS; CDR2 reads YFSETQ. CDR3 loop: CASSLGQSGFYEQYF. CDR3 in DNA: TGCGCCAGCAGCTTGGGGCAGTCCGGATTCTACGAGCAGTACTTC. The entire variable domain, with the rest obtained from reference TRBV5-1 and TRBJ2-7, is as follows: KAGVTQTPRYLIKTRGQQVTLSCSPISGHRSVSWYQQTPGQGLQFLFEYFSETQRNKGNFPGRFSGRQFSNSRSEMNVSTLELGDSALYLCASSLGQSGFYEQYFGPGTRLTVT.

This clonotype was detected only a few times. V gene TRBV12-3 or TRBV12-4 combines with J gene TRBJ2-4; TRBD1 matches at 10 bases. Germline trimming cut 6 bases from V and 8 bases from J; bases unmatched to any gene: 7. This CDR3 is 14 amino acids long. CDR3 sequence (DNA): TGTGCCAGCAGCCCCCGGGACAGGGGCTACATTCAGTACTTC. Its protein is CASSPRDRGYIQYF.

Turning to this clonotype: A read error may produce the germline difference seen at one junction end. The V and J genes are TRBV7-6 and TRBJ2-2, with D possibly being TRBD2 (5 bases). The CDR3 extends over 19 amino acids. Germline-derived CDR1 and CDR2 are SGHVS and FNYEAQ. CDR3 in amino acids: CSSTNSGREPTLNTGELFF. CDR3 nucleotides: TGTTCCAGCACAAACTCCGGACGGGAACCAACTTTAAACACCGGGGAGCTGTTTTTT.

The gene calls are TRBV6-2 or TRBV6-3 and TRBJ2-7, with D possibly matching TRBD2 (5 bases). V lost 6 bases, J lost 3 bases, and 15 bases lay in between. The CDR3 runs 14 residues. Germline V gene lookup returns CDR1 MNHEY and CDR2 SVGEGT. For the CDR3, the DNA is TGTGCCAGCAGAAACGGGCTAGCCTTCTACGAGCAGTACGTC. Its protein product is CASRNGLAFYEQYV.

V and J are TRBV7-9 and TRBJ2-1, with 12 bases that match TRBD2. Germline CDR1 is SEHNR and CDR2 is FQNEAQ (reference sequence). The ends lost 5 bases at V and 12 bases at J; junction bases unmatched: 14. The CDR3 length is 16 residues. DNA for the CDR3: TGTGCCAGCAGCCCTCAGACTAGCGGGGGCTTAAACGGGCAGTTCTTC. Translating gives CASSPQTSGGLNGQFF.

Many counts were recorded for this clonotype. The chain joins TRBV5-1 to TRBJ1-1; D remains ambiguous. There are 12 residues in the CDR3. The V gene's germline CDR1 is SGHRS and CDR2 YFSETQ. V was cut by 4 bases and J by 9 bases, with 13 bases left in between. CDR3 residues: CASSEDAAKAFF. Here the CDR3 DNA reads TGCGCCAGCAGCGAGGACGCAGCGAAAGCTTTCTTT.

This clonotype was counted ten times or more. This sequence joins TRBV29-1 and TRBJ2-7; 7 bases are shared with TRBD1. V was pared by 6 bases and J by 2 bases, with 4 bases of the junction left unmatched. Germline V gene data show CDR1 as SQVTM and CDR2 as ANQGSEA. There are 12 residues in the CDR3. This chain's CDR3 is CSVYRGPYEQYF. The CDR3 DNA is TGCAGCGTGTACAGGGGCCCCTACGAGCAGTACTTC.

The chain combines TRBV7-6 with TRBJ2-3, with TRBD1 identical over 9 bases. Germline CDR1 reads SGHVS; CDR2 reads FNYEAQ. The junction had 6 bases not matched to a gene; V was cut back by 2 bases and J by 3 bases. This CDR3 is 16 amino acids long. The chain's CDR3 is CASSLTGGARTDTQYF. The CDR3 DNA follows: TGTGCCAGCAGCTTAACAGGGGGCGCCAGGACAGATACGCAGTATTTT.

The V and J genes are TRBV18 and TRBJ2-7, with D maybe TRBD1 (7 bases). Deletions cut 3 bases from V and 7 bases from J, with 16 bases between. This CDR3 is 14 amino acids long. The germline CDR1 and CDR2 sequences are KGHSH and LQKENI. The CDR3 DNA follows: TGTGCCAGCTCACCGACAGGGAGGAGCGGGGAGCAGTACGTC. It yields the protein CASSPTGRSGEQYV.

The chain employs TRBV20-1 and TRBJ2-7, with 12 bases matching TRBD2. CDR1 and CDR2 from the germline V gene are DFQATT and SNEGSKA (reference sequence). The CDR3 is 13 amino acids. V gave up 5 bases and J gave up 4 bases; unmatched junction bases: 3. The CDR3 DNA reads as TGCAGTGCTCGACTAGCGGGGGTATACGAGCAGTACTTC. This sequence encodes CSARLAGVYEQYF.

In its sample, this clonotype was seen many times. This chain connects TRBV10-3 to TRBJ2-3; D possibly uses TRBD1 or TRBD2 (5 bases each). The CDR3 sequence is 15 residues long. Trimming removed 2 bases from V and 2 bases from J, with 11 bases in between. CDR1 is ENHRY, CDR2 SYGVKD, per germline. CDR3 in DNA: TGTGCCATCAGTGAGGGGACGTATGCCACAGATACGCAGTATTTT. It translates to CAISEGTYATDTQYF.

Only a few counts were recorded for this clonotype. The chain couples TRBV7-9 to TRBJ2-2, with D perhaps being TRBD1 or TRBD2 (5 bases each). The CDR3 has 16 amino acids. Per germline, CDR1 SEHNR and CDR2 FQNEAQ (reference sequence). Trimming removed 4 bases at V and 9 bases at J, with 21 bases between. The DNA for the CDR3 is TGTGCCAGCAGCTCCCCAGAAGAGGGGAGTCGCCGGGAGCTGTTTTTT. As protein: CASSSPEEGSRRELFF.

The CDR3, as DNA: TGTGCCCGAAGGGAGCGGAGGGTAGCCAAAAACATTCAGTACTTC. Translating it yields CARRERRVAKNIQYF. The chain links TRBV6-4 to TRBJ2-4; D perhaps matches TRBD2 (6 bases). Trimming took off 11 bases at V and 0 bases at J, with 17 bases between the two ends. CDR3 length: 15 residues. Germline-derived CDR1 and CDR2 are MRHNA and SNTAGT.

The J gene is TRBJ1-4, the V gene TRBV9, with D unresolved. CDR3 size: 15 residues. The germline V and J ends were trimmed by 1 base and 0 bases, with 7 bases remaining between them. CDR1 and CDR2 (germline): SGDLS, YYNGEE. The CDR3 reads CASSVSSTTNEKLFF. The CDR3 nucleotides are TGTGCCAGCAGCGTAAGCTCTACAACTAATGAAAAACTGTTTTTT.